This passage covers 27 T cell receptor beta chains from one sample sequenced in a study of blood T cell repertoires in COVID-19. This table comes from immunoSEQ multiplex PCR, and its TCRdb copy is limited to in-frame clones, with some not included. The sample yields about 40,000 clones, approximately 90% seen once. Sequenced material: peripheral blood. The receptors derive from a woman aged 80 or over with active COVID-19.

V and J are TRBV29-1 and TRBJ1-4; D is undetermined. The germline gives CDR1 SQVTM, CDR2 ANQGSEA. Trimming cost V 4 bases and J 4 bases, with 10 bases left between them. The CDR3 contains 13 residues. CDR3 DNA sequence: TGCAGCGTTGTATTCTCGGGTAATGAAAAACTGTTTTTT. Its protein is CSVVFSGNEKLFF.

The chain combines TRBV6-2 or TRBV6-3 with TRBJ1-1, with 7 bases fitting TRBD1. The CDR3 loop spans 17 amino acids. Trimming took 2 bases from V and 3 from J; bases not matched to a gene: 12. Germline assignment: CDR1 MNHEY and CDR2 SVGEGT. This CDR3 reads CASSYNRGLVGHTEAFF. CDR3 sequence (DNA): TGTGCCAGCAGTTACAACAGGGGATTGGTTGGGCACACTGAAGCTTTCTTT.

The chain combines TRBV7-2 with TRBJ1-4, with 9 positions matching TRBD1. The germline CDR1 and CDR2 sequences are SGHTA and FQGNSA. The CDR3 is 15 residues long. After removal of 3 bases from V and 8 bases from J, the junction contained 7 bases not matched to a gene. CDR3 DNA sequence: TGTGCCAGCAGCTTTGGACAGGGGTCGGGGGAAAAACTGTTTTTT. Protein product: CASSFGQGSGEKLFF.

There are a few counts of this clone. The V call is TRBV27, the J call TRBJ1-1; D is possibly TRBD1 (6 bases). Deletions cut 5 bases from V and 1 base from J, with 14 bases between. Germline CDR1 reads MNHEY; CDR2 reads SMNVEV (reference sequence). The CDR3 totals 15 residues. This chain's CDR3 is CASSETGYRNTEAFF. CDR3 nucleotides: TGTGCCAGCAGTGAAACAGGGTACCGGAACACTGAAGCTTTCTTT.

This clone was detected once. Here the CDR3 DNA reads TGTGCCAGCAGCCCGAGCGGGACTACACGCAATGAGCAGTTCTTC. This translates into CASSPSGTTRNEQFF. The chain links TRBV5-4 to TRBJ2-1; TRBD2 matches 7 bases. The CDR3 loop spans 15 amino acids. The J segment lost 6 bases and the V segment lost 4 bases, leaving 10 bases of the junction unmatched. The germline CDR1 and CDR2 sequences are SGHNT and YYREEE (reference sequence).

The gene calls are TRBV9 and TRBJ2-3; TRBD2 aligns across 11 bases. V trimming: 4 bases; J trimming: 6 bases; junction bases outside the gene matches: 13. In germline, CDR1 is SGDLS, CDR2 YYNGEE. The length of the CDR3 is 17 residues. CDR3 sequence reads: CASSNSKRLAGRDTQYF. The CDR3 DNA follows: TGTGCCAGCAGCAACTCTAAACGACTAGCGGGGAGGGATACGCAGTATTTT. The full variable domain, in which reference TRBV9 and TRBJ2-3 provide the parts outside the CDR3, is DSGVTQTPKHLITATGQRVTLRCSPRSGDLSVYWYQQSLDQGLQFLIQYYNGEERAKGNILERFSAQQFPDLHSELNLSSLELGDSALYFCASSNSKRLAGRDTQYFGPGTRLTVL.

The CDR3 DNA follows: TGTGCCAGCAGTTATCAAGGGGGACCAGGGAATGAGCAGTTCTTC. Protein sequence: CASSYQGGPGNEQFF. This sequence joins TRBV6-2 or TRBV6-3 and TRBJ2-1, with a tentative D call TRBD1 (6 bases). Germline V gene lookup returns CDR1 MNHEY and CDR2 SVGEGT. The CDR3 totals 15 residues. V shed 3 bases and J shed 7 bases, with 16 bases lying between them.

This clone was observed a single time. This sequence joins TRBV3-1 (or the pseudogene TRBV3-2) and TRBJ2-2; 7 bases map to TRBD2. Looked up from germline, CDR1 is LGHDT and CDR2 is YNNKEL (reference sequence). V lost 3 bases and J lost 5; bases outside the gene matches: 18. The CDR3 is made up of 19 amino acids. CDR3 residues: CASSHDPGEGMRRTGELFF. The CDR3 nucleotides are TGTGCCAGCAGCCATGATCCGGGGGAGGGGATGCGACGAACCGGGGAGCTGTTTTTT.

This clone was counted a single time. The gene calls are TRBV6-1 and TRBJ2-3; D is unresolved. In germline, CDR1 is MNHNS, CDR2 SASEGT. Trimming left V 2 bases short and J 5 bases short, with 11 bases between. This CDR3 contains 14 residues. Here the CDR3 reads CASSEYVAEDTQYF. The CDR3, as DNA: TGTGCCAGCAGTGAATACGTTGCAGAAGATACGCAGTATTTT.

CDR3 sequence: CATSDNHRGKYNEQFF. Here the CDR3 DNA reads TGTGCCACCAGTGATAATCATAGGGGGAAGTACAATGAGCAGTTCTTC. The chain recombines TRBV24-1 with TRBJ2-1, with a weak D call TRBD1 (6 bases). The CDR3 spans 16 residues. Trimming left V 3 bases short and J 4 bases short, with 15 bases between. Germline CDR1 and CDR2: KGHDR and SFDVKD.

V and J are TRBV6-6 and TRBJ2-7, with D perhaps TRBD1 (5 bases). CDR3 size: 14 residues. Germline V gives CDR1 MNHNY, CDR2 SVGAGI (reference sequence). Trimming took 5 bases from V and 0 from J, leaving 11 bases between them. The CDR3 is CASSGIGASYEQYF. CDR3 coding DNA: TGTGCCAGCAGTGGCATTGGGGCCTCCTACGAGCAGTACTTC.

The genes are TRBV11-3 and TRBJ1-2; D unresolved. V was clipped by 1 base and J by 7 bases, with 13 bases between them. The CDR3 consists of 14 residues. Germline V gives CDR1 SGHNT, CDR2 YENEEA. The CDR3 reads CASSLGGSVGGYTF. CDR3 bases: TGTGCCAGCAGCTTAGGAGGGTCCGTCGGTGGCTACACCTTC.

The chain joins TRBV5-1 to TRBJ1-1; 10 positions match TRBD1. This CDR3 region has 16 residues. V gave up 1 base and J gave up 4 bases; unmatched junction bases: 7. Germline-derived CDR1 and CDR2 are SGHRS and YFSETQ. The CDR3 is CASSLRQGAGGTEAFF. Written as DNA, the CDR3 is TGCGCCAGCAGCTTGAGACAGGGGGCAGGGGGCACTGAAGCTTTCTTT.

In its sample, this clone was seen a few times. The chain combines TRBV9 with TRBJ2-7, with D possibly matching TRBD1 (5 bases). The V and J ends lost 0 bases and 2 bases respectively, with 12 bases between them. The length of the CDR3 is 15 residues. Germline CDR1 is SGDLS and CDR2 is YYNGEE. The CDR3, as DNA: TGTGCCAGCAGCGTAGAACAGGTTCGGACCTACGAGCAGTACTTC. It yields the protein CASSVEQVRTYEQYF.

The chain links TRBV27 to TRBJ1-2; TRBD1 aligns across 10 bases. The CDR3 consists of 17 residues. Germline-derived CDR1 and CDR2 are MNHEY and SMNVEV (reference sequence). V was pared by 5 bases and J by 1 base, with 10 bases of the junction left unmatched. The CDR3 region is CASSVAGTGANNYGYTF. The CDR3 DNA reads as TGTGCCAGCAGTGTCGCCGGGACAGGGGCCAATAACTATGGCTACACCTTC.

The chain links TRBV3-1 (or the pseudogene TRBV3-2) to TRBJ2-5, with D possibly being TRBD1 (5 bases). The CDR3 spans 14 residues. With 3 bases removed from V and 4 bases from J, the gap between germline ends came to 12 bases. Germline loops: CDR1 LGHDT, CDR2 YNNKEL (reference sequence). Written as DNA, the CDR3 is TGTGCCAGCAGCCAGACACAGGAGATAGAGACCCAGTACTTC. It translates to CASSQTQEIETQYF.

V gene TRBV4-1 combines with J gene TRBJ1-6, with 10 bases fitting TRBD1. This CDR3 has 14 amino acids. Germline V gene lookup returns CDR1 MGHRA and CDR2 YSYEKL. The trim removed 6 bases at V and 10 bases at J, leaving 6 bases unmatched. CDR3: CASRRPGQGSPLHF. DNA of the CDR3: TGCGCCAGCAGACGGCCGGGACAGGGGTCACCCCTCCACTTT.

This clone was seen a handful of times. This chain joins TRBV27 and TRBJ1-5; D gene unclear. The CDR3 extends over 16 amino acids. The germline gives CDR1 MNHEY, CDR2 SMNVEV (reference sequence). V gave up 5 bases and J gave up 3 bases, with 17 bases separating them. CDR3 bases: TGTGCCAGCAGTCCCCTAAACGGAGGCCCCAATCAGCCCCAGCATTTT. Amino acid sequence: CASSPLNGGPNQPQHF.

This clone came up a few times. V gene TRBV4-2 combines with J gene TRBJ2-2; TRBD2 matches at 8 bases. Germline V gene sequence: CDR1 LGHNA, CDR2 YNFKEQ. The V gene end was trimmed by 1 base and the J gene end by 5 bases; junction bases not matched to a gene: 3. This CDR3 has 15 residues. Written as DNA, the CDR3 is TGTGCCAGCAGCCAAGCTAGCGGGTGGACCGGGGAGCTGTTTTTT. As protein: CASSQASGWTGELFF.

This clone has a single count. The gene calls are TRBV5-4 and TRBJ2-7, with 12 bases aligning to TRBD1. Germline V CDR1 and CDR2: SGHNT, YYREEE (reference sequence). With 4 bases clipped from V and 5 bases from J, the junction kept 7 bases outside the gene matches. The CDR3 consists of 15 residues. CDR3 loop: CASSVGGQGAHEQYF. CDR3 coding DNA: TGTGCCAGCAGCGTTGGGGGACAGGGGGCCCACGAGCAGTACTTC.

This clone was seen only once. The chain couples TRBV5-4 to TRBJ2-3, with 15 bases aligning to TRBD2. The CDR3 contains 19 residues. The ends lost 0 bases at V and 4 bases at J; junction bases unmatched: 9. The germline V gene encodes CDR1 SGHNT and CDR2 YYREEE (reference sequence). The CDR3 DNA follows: TGTGCCAGCAGCTTGGCCCGGACTAGCGGGGGGGCCCTCGCAGATACGCAGTATTTT. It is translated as CASSLARTSGGALADTQYF.

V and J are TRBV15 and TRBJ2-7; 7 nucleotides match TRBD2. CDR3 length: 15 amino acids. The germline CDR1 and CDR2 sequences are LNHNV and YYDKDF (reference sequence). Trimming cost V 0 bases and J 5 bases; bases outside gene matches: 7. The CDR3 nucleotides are TGTGCCACCAGCAGAGAAGCGGGGCAAAAGAACGAGCAGTACTTC. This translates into CATSREAGQKNEQYF.

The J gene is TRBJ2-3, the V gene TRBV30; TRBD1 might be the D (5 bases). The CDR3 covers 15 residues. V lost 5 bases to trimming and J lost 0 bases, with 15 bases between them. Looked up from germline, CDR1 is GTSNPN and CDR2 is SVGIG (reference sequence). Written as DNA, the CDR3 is TGTGCCTGGGGTGGTACAGGTCCTAGCACAGATACGCAGTATTTT. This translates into CAWGGTGPSTDTQYF.

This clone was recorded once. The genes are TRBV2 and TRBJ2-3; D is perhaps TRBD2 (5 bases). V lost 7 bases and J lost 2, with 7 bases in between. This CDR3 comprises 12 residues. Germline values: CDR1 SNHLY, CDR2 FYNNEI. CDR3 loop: CASNLATDTQYF. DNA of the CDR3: TGTGCCAGCAACCTAGCCACAGATACGCAGTATTTT.

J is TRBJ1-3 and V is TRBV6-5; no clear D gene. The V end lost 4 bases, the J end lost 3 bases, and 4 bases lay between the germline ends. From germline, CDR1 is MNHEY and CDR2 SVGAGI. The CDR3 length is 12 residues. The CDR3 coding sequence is TGTGCCAGCAGTTCACTTGGAAACACCATATATTTT. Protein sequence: CASSSLGNTIYF.

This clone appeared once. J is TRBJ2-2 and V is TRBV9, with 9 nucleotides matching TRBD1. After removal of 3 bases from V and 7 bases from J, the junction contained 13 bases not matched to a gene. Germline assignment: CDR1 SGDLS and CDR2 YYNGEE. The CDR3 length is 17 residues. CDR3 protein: CASSGKVGDRVIGELFF. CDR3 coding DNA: TGTGCCAGCAGCGGAAAAGTTGGGGACAGGGTTATCGGGGAGCTGTTTTTT.

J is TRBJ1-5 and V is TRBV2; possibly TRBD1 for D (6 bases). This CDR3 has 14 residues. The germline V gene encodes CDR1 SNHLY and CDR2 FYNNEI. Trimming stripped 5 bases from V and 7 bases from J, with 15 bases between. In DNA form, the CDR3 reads TGTGCCAGCAGTCCCCCGGGACAAAGACAGCCCCAGCATTTT. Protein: CASSPPGQRQPQHF.